The source of this T cell receptor (beta chain) is a study of blood T cells in healthy people across ages. The CDR3 runs 14 residues. Germline V lookup: CDR1 MNHEY, CDR2 SVGAGI. It was with a sample-barcoded 5' primer and a J-beta primer mix that a second PCR of roughly 6 to 12 cycles was run. One entry per CDR3 protein results from TCRdb running MiXCR on the 5' RACE reads. The sample yields approximately 770,000 distinct CDR3 sequences, about three fifths seen once. The sequence came from a man aged 30 to 39 in good health. J is TRBJ2-4 and V is TRBV6-5; 7 nucleotides agree with TRBD1. Matching the DNA end better, TRBJ2-7 makes the J call doubtful. Sample: blood. The CDR3 nucleotides are TGTGCCAGCACCCTAGACAGGGCGGGTTCCGAGCAGTACTTC. The encoded protein is CASTLDRAGSEQYF.